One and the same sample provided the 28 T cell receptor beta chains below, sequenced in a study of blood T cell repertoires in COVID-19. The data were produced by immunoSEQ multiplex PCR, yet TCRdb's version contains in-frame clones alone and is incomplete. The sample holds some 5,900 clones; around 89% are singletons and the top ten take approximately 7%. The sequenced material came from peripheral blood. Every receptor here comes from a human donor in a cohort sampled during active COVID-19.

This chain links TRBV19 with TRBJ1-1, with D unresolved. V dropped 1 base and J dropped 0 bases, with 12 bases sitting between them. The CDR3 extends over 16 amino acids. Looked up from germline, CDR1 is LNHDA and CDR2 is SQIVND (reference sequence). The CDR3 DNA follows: TGTGCCAGTAGTATAGGGGCGAGGGTGATGAACACTGAAGCTTTCTTT. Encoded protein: CASSIGARVMNTEAFF.

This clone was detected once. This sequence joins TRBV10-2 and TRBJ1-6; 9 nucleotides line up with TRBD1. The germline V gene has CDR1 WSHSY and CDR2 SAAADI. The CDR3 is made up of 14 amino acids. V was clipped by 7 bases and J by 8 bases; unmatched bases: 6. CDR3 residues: CASKDRGNYSPLHF. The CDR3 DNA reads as TGCGCCAGCAAAGACAGGGGGAACTATTCACCCCTCCACTTT.

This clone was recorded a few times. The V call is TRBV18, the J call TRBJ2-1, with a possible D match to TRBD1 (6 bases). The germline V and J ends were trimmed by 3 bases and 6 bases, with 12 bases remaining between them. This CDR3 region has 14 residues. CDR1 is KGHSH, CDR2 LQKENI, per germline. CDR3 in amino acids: CASSPAQGSNEQFF. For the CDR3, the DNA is TGTGCCAGCTCACCTGCTCAGGGGTCCAATGAGCAGTTCTTC.

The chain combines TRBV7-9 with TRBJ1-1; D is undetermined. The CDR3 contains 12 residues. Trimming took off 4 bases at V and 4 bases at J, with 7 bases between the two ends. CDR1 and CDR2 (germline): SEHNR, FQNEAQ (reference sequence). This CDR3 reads CASSYTITEAFF. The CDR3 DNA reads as TGTGCCAGCAGCTACACAATCACTGAAGCTTTCTTT. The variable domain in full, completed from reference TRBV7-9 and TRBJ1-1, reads DTGVSQNPRHKITKRGQNVTFRCDPISEHNRLYWYRQTLGQGPEFLTYFQNEAQLEKSRLLSDRFSAERPKGSFSTLEIQRTEQGDSAMYLCASSYTITEAFFGQGTRLTVV.

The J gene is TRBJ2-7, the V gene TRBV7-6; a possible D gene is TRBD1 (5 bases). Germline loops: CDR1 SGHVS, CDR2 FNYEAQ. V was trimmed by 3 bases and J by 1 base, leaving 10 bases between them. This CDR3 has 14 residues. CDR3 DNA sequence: TGTGCCAGCAGCTTTATGGCAGGGTCCTACGAGCAGTACTTC. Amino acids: CASSFMAGSYEQYF.

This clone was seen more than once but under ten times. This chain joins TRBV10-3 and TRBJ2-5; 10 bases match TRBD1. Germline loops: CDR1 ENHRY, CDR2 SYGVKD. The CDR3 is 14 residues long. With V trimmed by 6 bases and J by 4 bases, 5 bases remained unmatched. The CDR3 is CAIRETGGAETQYF. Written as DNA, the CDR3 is TGTGCCATCAGGGAGACAGGGGGCGCAGAGACCCAGTACTTC.

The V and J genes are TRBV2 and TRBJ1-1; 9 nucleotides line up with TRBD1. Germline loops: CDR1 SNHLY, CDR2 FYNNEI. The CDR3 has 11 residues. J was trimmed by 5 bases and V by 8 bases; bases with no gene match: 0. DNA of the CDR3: TGTGCCAGCGGACAGGGGACTGAAGCTTTCTTT. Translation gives CASGQGTEAFF.

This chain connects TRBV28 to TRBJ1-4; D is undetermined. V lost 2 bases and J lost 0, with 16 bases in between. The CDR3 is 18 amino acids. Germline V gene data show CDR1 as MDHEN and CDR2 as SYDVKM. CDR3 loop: CASSLETSLTATNEKLFF. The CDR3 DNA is TGTGCCAGCAGTTTAGAGACTTCTTTAACGGCAACTAATGAAAAACTGTTTTTT. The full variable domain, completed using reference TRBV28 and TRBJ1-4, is DVKVTQSSRYLVKRTGEKVFLECVQDMDHENMFWYRQDPGLGLRLIYFSYDVKMKEKGDIPEGYSVSREKKERFSLILESASTNQTSMYLCASSLETSLTATNEKLFFGSGTQLSVL.

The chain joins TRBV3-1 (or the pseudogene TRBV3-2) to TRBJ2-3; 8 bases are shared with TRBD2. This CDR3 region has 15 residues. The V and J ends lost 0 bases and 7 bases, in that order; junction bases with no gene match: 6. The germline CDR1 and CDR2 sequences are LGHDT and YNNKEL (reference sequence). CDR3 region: CASSQDSLAGHTQYF. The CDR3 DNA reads TGTGCCAGCAGCCAAGATTCCCTAGCGGGCCATACGCAGTATTTT.

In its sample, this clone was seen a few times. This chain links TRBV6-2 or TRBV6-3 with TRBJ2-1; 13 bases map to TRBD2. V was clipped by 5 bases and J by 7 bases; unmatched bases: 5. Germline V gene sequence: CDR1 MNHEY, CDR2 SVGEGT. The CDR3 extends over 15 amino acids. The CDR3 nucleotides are TGTGCCAGCAGTGTACTAGCGGGGGGGCTGAATGAGCAGTTCTTC. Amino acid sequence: CASSVLAGGLNEQFF.

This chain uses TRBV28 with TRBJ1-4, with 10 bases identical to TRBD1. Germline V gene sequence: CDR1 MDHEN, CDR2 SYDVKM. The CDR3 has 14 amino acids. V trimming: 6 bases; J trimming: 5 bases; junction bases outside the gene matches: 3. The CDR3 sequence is CASRRQGANEKLFF. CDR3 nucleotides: TGTGCCAGCAGACGACAGGGGGCAAATGAAAAACTGTTTTTT.

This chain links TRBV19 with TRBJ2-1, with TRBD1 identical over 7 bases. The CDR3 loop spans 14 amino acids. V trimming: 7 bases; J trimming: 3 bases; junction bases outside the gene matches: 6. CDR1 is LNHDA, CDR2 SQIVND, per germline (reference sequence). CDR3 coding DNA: TGTGCCAGTAAACCGGGACAGCACTACAATGAGCAGTTCTTC. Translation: CASKPGQHYNEQFF.

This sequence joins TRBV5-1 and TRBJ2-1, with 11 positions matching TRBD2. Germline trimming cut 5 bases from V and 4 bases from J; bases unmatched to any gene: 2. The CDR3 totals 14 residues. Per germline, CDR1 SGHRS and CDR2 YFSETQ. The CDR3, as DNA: TGCGCCAGCAGACTAGCGGGGGAGTACAATGAGCAGTTCTTC. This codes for CASRLAGEYNEQFF.

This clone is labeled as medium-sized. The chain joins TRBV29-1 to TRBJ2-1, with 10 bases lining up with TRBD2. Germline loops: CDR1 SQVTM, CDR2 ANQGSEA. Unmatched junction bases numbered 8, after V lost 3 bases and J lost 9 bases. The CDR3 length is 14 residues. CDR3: CSVDRAGGPSEQFF. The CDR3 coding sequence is TGCAGCGTTGATCGAGCGGGAGGGCCCAGTGAGCAGTTCTTC.

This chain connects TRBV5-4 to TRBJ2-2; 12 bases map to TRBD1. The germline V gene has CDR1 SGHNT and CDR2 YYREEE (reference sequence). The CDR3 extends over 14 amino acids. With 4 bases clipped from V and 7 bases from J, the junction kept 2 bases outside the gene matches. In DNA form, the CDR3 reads TGTGCCAGCAGCAGGGACAGGGGGCGCGGGGAGCTGTTTTTT. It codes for CASSRDRGRGELFF.

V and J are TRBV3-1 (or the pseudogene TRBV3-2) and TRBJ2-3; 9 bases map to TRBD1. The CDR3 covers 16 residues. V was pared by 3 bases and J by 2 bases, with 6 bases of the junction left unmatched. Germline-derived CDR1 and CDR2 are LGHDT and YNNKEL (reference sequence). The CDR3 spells CASSQAGTGLTDTQYF. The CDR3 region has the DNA TGTGCCAGCAGCCAGGCCGGGACAGGGCTCACAGATACGCAGTATTTT.

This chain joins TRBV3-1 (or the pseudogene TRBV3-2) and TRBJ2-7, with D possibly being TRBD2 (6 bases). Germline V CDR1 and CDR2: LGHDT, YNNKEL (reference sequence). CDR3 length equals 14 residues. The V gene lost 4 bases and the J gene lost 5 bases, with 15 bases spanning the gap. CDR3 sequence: CASSPRAGRHEQYF. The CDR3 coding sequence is TGTGCCAGCAGCCCAAGGGCAGGGAGGCACGAGCAGTACTTC.

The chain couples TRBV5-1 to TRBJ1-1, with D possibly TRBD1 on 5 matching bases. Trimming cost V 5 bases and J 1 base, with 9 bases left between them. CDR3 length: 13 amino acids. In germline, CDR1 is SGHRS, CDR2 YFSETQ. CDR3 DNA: TGCGCCAGCAGTCGCGACAGGAACACTGAAGCTTTCTTT. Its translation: CASSRDRNTEAFF.

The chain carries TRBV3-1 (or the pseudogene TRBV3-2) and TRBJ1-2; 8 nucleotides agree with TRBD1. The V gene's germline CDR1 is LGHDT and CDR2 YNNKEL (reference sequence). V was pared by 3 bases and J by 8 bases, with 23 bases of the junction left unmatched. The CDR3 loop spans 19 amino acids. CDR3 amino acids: CASSQRKDRAPGVRYGYTF. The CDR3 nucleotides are TGTGCCAGCAGCCAGCGGAAGGACAGGGCACCAGGGGTAAGGTACGGCTACACCTTC.

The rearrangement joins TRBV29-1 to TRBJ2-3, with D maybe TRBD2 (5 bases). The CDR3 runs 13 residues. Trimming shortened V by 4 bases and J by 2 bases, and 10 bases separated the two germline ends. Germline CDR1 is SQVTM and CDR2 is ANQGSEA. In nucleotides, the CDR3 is TGCAGCGTTGCCCGGGAAACCACAGATACGCAGTATTTT. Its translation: CSVARETTDTQYF.

The CDR3 DNA follows: TGTGCCAGCAGTCGTACCGCTAGCGTGCCCAATGAGCAGTTCTTC. This encodes CASSRTASVPNEQFF. The chain combines TRBV7-9 with TRBJ2-1; maybe TRBD2 (6 bases). Germline CDR1 is SEHNR and CDR2 is FQNEAQ (reference sequence). The V end lost 6 bases, the J end lost 6 bases, and 18 bases lay between the germline ends. The CDR3 sequence is 15 residues long.

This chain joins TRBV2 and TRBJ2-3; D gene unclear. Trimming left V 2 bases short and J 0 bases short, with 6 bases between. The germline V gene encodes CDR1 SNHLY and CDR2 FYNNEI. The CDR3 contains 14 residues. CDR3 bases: TGTGCCAGCAGTGAATCTGAGAGCACAGATACGCAGTATTTT. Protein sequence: CASSESESTDTQYF.

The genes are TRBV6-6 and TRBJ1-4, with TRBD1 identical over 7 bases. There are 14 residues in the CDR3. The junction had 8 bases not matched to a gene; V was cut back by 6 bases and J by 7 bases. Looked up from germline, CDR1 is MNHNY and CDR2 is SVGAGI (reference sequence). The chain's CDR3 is CASRLQGLGEKLFF. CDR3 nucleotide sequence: TGTGCCAGCAGACTACAGGGGTTGGGTGAAAAACTGTTTTTT.

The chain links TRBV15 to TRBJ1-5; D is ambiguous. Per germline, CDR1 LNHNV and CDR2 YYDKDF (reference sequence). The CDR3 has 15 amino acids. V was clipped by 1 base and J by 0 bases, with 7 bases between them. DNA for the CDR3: TGTGCCACCAGCAGAGTAGATTATAGCAATCAGCCCCAGCATTTT. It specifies CATSRVDYSNQPQHF. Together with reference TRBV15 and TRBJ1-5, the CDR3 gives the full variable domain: DAMVIQNPRYQVTQFGKPVTLSCSQTLNHNVMYWYQQKSSQAPKLLFHYYDKDFNNEADTPDNFQSRRPNTSFCFLDIRSPGLGDTAMYLCATSRVDYSNQPQHFGDGTRLSIL.

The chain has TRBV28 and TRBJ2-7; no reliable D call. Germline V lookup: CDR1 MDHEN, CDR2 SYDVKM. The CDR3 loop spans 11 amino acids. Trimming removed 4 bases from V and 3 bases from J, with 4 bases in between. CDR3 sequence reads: CASSSNYEQYF. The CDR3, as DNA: TGTGCCAGCAGTTCAAACTACGAGCAGTACTTC.

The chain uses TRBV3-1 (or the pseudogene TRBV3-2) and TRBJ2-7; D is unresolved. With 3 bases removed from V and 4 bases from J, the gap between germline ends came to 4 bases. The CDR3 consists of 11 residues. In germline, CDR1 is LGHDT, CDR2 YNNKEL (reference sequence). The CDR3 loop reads CASSHQYEQYF. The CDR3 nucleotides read TGTGCCAGCAGCCACCAGTACGAGCAGTACTTC.

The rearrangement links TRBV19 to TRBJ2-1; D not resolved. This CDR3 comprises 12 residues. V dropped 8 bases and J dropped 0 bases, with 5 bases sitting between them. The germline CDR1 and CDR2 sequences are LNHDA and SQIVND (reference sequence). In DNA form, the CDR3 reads TGTGCCAGTCGGAGCTCCTACAATGAGCAGTTCTTC. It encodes CASRSSYNEQFF. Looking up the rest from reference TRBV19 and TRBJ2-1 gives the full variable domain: DGGITQSPKYLFRKEGQNVTLSCEQNLNHDAMYWYRQDPGQGLRLIYYSQIVNDFQKGDIAEGYSVSREKKESFPLTVTSAQKNPTAFYLCASRSSYNEQFFGPGTRLTVL.

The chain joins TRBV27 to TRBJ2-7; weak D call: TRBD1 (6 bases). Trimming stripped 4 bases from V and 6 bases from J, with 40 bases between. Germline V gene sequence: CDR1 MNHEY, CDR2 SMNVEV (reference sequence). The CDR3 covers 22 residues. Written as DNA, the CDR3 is TGTGCCAGCAGTTCTGTGGACAGTGTTAGGGTTGGATGGGGGAATGACGTAGGCGAGCAGTACTTC. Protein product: CASSSVDSVRVGWGNDVGEQYF.